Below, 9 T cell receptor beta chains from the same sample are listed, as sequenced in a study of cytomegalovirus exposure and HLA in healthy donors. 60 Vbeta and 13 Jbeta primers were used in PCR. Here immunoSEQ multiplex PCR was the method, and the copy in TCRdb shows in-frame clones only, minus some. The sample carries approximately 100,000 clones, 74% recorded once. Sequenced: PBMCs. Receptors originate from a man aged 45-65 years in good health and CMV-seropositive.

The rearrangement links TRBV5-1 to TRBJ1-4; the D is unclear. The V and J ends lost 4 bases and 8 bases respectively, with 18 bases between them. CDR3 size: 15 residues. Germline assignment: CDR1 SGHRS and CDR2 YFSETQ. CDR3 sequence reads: CASSPQLTDSEKLFF. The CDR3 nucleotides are TGCGCCAGCAGCCCCCAATTAACTGACTCCGAAAAACTGTTTTTT.

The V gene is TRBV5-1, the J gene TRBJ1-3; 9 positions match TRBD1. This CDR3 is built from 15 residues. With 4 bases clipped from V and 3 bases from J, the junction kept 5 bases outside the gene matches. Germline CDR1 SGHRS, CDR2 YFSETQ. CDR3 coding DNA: TGCGCCAGCAGCGCGGGGACAGGGCGTGGAAACACCATATATTTT. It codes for CASSAGTGRGNTIYF.

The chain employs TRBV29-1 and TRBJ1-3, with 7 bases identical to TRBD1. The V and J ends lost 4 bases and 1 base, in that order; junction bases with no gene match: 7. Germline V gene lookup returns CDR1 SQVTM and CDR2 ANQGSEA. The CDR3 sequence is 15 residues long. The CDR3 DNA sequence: TGCAGCGTTGGAGAGGGGGCAGTTTCTGGAAACACCATATATTTT. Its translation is CSVGEGAVSGNTIYF.

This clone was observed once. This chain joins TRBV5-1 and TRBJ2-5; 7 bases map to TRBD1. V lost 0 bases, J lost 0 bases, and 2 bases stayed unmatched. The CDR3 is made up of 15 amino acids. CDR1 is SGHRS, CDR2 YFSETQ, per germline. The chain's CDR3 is CASSLVGQNQETQYF. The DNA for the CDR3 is TGCGCCAGCAGCTTGGTGGGACAGAACCAAGAGACCCAGTACTTC.

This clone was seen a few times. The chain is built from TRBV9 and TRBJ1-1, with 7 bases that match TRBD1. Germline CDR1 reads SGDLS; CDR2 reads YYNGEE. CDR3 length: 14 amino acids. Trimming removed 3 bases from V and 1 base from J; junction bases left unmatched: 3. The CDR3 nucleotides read TGTGCCAGCAGCGCCCGGACAGGGAACACTGAAGCTTTCTTT. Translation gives CASSARTGNTEAFF.

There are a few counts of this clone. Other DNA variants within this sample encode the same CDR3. CDR3 DNA sequence: TGCGCCAGCAGCTTGCCGGGGGGGGCCACAGATACGCAGTATTTT. It translates to CASSLPGGATDTQYF. This chain uses TRBV5-1 with TRBJ2-3; TRBD2 aligns across 8 bases. Per the germline V gene, CDR1 is SGHRS and CDR2 is YFSETQ. CDR3 length: 15 residues. V dropped 1 base and J dropped 2; count of bases not matched to a gene: 3.

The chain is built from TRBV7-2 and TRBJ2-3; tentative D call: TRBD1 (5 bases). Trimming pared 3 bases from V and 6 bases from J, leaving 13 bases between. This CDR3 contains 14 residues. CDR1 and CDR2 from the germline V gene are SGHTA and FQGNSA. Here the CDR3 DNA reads TGTGCCAGCAGCTTGGCTGGGGCGGATGATACGCAGTATTTT. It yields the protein CASSLAGADDTQYF.

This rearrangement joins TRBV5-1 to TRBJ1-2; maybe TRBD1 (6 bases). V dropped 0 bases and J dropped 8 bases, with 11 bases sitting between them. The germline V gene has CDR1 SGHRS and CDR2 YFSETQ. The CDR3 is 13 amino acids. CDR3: CASSLAGENGYTF. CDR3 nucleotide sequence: TGCGCCAGCAGCTTGGCAGGGGAGAACGGCTACACCTTC. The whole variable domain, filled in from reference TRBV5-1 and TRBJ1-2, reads KAGVTQTPRYLIKTRGQQVTLSCSPISGHRSVSWYQQTPGQGLQFLFEYFSETQRNKGNFPGRFSGRQFSNSRSEMNVSTLELGDSALYLCASSLAGENGYTFGSGTRLTVV.

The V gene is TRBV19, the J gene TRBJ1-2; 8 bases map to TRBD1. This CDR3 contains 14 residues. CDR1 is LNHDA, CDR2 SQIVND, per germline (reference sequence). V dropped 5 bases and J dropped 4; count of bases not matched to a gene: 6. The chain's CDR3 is CASSSGTGGYGYTF. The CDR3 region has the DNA TGTGCCAGTAGTTCCGGGACAGGAGGCTATGGCTACACCTTC.